This entry lists 26 T cell receptor beta chains sequenced from one sample in a study of T cells in Graves' hyperthyroidism and ophthalmopathy. Template material for amplifying TCR beta CDR3 regions consisted of RNA transcripts. HTBI primers were used for first-round RT-PCR of the TCR CDR3. TCRdb passed the multiplex PCR reads through MiXCR, listing each CDR3 protein once. This table holds nearly 750,000 distinct CDR3 sequences, about 35% found once. The sample comprised blood. These receptor sequences come from a woman aged 40 to 50 with Graves' hyperthyroidism.

This clonotype was detected once. The gene calls are TRBV5-1 and TRBJ2-7; 8 positions agree with TRBD1. Germline CDR1 SGHRS, CDR2 YFSETQ. V lost 4 bases to trimming and J lost 6 bases; unmatched junction nucleotides: 9. This CDR3 is 14 amino acids long. The DNA of the CDR3 is TGCGCCAGCAGCGTTGCGGCAGGGGGCGGCGAGCAGTACTTC. Residues: CASSVAAGGGEQYF.

This clonotype was counted ten times or more. The chain is built from TRBV5-6 and TRBJ1-1, with D possibly being TRBD1 (5 bases). The V end lost 4 bases, the J end lost 11 bases, and 12 bases lay between the germline ends. CDR1 and CDR2 from the germline V gene are SGHDT and YYEEEE. This CDR3 contains 11 residues. The CDR3 coding sequence is TGTGCCAGCAGCGCCTCAGGGCCGGCTTTCTTT. Amino acids: CASSASGPAFF.

As concerns this clonotype: One end of the junction varies from germline; a read error may be responsible. The V call is TRBV15, the J call TRBJ1-6, with TRBD1 matching over 7 bases. Germline CDR1 and CDR2: LNHNV and YYDKDF (reference sequence). This CDR3 spans 13 amino acids. The CDR3 sequence: CATNRQGNSPLHF. CDR3 sequence (DNA): TGTGCCACCAACAGACAGGGTAATTCACCCCTCCACTTT.

A note on this clonotype: Its ends do not fully match the called genes, so a read error is possible. The gene calls are TRBV7-3 and TRBJ2-3, with 7 bases lining up with TRBD1. The CDR3 extends over 14 amino acids. Germline V gives CDR1 SGHTA, CDR2 FQGTGA. CDR3 loop: CASSRGQYTDTQYF. The CDR3 DNA follows: TGCGCCAGCAGCCGGGGACAGTACACAGATACGCAGTATTTT. Full variable domain (rest looked up from reference TRBV7-3 and TRBJ2-3): GAGVSQTPSNKVTEKGKYVELRCDPISGHTALYWYRQSLGQGPEFLIYFQGTGAADDSGLPNDRFFAVRPEGSVSTLKIQRTERGDSAVYLCASSRGQYTDTQYFGPGTRLTVL.

V is TRBV13 and J is TRBJ2-5, with D possibly TRBD2 on 7 matching bases. The CDR3 loop spans 16 amino acids. Germline CDR1 reads PRHDT; CDR2 reads FYEKMQ (reference sequence). The V end was cut by 8 bases, the J end by 4 bases, with 23 bases between. The CDR3 here is CASAKSWGRGGETQYF. CDR3 sequence (DNA): TGTGCCAGCGCAAAATCATGGGGGCGCGGGGGAGAGACCCAGTACTTC.

Remarks on this clonotype: One end of the junction fails to match germline, which may point to a read error. The chain has TRBV2 and TRBJ1-1; no clear D. The length of the CDR3 is 12 residues. Per the germline V gene, CDR1 is SNHLY and CDR2 is FYNNEI. The DNA of the CDR3 is TGTGCCGGCAGTGGCATGAACACTGAAGCTTTCTTT. Translating it yields CAGSGMNTEAFF.

The chain joins TRBV24-1 to TRBJ2-2; D might be TRBD1 (6 bases). The CDR3 is 14 amino acids. CDR1 is KGHDR and CDR2 is SFDVKD in the germline V gene. V was trimmed by 3 bases and J by 7 bases, leaving 11 bases between them. Here the CDR3 reads CATSDRNRDGELFF. The CDR3 region has the DNA TGTGCCACCAGTGATCGTAACAGGGACGGGGAGCTGTTTTTT.

This clonotype came up a few times. The CDR3, as DNA: TGTGCCAGCAGTTCCCTACAGGGGCGGATAGTGGACACTGAAGCTTTCTTT. This encodes CASSSLQGRIVDTEAFF. The V gene is TRBV6-5, the J gene TRBJ1-1, with 7 bases aligning to TRBD1. This CDR3 spans 17 amino acids. J was trimmed by 3 bases and V by 4 bases; bases with no gene match: 14. CDR1 and CDR2 from the germline V gene are MNHEY and SVGAGI.

The chain has TRBV6-1 and TRBJ1-4, with D hard to call. Germline V gene sequence: CDR1 MNHNS, CDR2 SASEGT. The length of the CDR3 is 11 residues. V shed 7 bases and J shed 1 base, with 1 base lying between them. The CDR3 region has the DNA TGTGCCAGCAAAACTAATGAAAAACTGTTTTTT. Protein: CASKTNEKLFF.

This clonotype has just one count. This chain connects TRBV10-3 to TRBJ2-5; 8 bases map to TRBD2. In germline, CDR1 is ENHRY, CDR2 SYGVKD. With V trimmed by 10 bases and J by 2 bases, 3 bases remained unmatched. The CDR3 extends over 12 amino acids. The CDR3 sequence is CATGTSQETQYF. CDR3 bases: TGTGCCACAGGGACTAGTCAAGAGACCCAGTACTTC.

This clonotype was detected ten times or more. The chain links TRBV11-2 to TRBJ1-1, with D tentatively TRBD1 (6 bases). Germline CDR1 reads SGHAT; CDR2 reads FQNNGV. The CDR3 sequence is 14 residues long. Deletions cut 5 bases from V and 3 bases from J, with 13 bases between. CDR3 residues: CASSNRVRDTEAFF. In DNA, the CDR3 is TGTGCCAGCAGCAACAGGGTTAGGGACACTGAAGCTTTCTTT.

Many counts were recorded for this clonotype. J is TRBJ2-7 and V is TRBV19, with 9 positions matching TRBD1. Germline V lookup: CDR1 LNHDA, CDR2 SQIVND (reference sequence). The CDR3 covers 14 residues. Trimming removed 5 bases from V and 4 bases from J; junction bases left unmatched: 6. The CDR3 nucleotides read TGTGCCAGTAGTCCCGGGACAGGGTGGTACGAGCAGTACTTC. It encodes CASSPGTGWYEQYF.

There are a few counts of this clonotype. CDR3 loop: CASSGSRSNTGELFF. The DNA of the CDR3 is TGTGCCAGCAGCGGTAGTAGGTCGAACACCGGGGAGCTGTTTTTT. The J gene is TRBJ2-2, the V gene TRBV9, with D hard to call. V was clipped by 3 bases and J by 0 bases, with 9 bases between them. Germline V gene sequence: CDR1 SGDLS, CDR2 YYNGEE. The CDR3 covers 15 residues.

This clonotype was counted only a few times. This chain joins TRBV6-2 or TRBV6-3 and TRBJ1-5; unclear D gene. Germline assignment: CDR1 MNHEY and CDR2 SVGEGT. CDR3 size: 13 residues. The germline V and J ends were trimmed by 7 bases and 0 bases, with 7 bases remaining between them. The CDR3: CASNWDSNQPQHF. For the CDR3, the DNA is TGTGCCAGCAATTGGGATAGCAATCAGCCCCAGCATTTT.

V and J are TRBV20-1 and TRBJ2-3, with D uncertain. The V end was cut by 3 bases, the J end by 0 bases, with 22 bases between. This CDR3 contains 18 residues. Per germline, CDR1 DFQATT and CDR2 SNEGSKA (reference sequence). The CDR3 loop is CSASYGSDRYISTDTQYF. The CDR3 DNA follows: TGCAGTGCTAGTTACGGATCGGATAGGTACATCAGCACAGATACGCAGTATTTT.

The V and J genes are TRBV4-3 and TRBJ1-5; 10 bases match TRBD1. In germline, CDR1 is LGHNA, CDR2 YSLEER. The CDR3 runs 16 residues. V shed 0 bases, J shed 7 bases, and the junction held 6 bases outside the gene matches. CDR3 amino acids: CASSQEVTGGRQPQHF. The CDR3 DNA sequence: TGCGCCAGCAGCCAAGAAGTGACAGGGGGCAGACAGCCCCAGCATTTT.

The chain joins TRBV9 to TRBJ1-2; TRBD1 is a possible D gene (6 bases). This CDR3 has 12 residues. V lost 4 bases, J lost 9 bases, and 13 bases lay in between. CDR1 SGDLS and CDR2 YYNGEE come from the germline V gene. The CDR3 loop is CASSSGERSYTF. CDR3 bases: TGTGCCAGCAGCTCAGGGGAGAGAAGCTACACCTTC.

The DNA of the CDR3 is TGTGCCAGCACGCCCATAGCGGGACATTTT. This codes for CASTPIAGHF. The chain employs TRBV2 and TRBJ1-5; D is ambiguous. The germline CDR1 and CDR2 sequences are SNHLY and FYNNEI. CDR3 size: 10 residues. V was trimmed by 7 bases and J by 16 bases, leaving 14 bases between them.

This clonotype was counted only a few times. This chain joins TRBV12-3 or TRBV12-4 and TRBJ2-7, with 14 bases lining up with TRBD2. The CDR3 consists of 18 residues. Losses at the gene ends were 2 bases for V and 0 bases for J; bases not matched to a gene: 6. The CDR3 region is CASSLRTSGRTISYEQYF. CDR3 DNA sequence: TGTGCCAGCAGTTTACGGACTAGCGGGAGGACGATCTCCTACGAGCAGTACTTC.

CDR3: CASSGGAGRYEQYF. The CDR3 DNA reads TGTGCCAGCAGTGGGGGAGCAGGGAGGTACGAGCAGTACTTC. The V gene is TRBV7-2, the J gene TRBJ2-7; D might be TRBD2 (6 bases). Germline V lookup: CDR1 SGHTA, CDR2 FQGNSA. Trimming cost V 6 bases and J 4 bases, with 16 bases left between them. The CDR3 totals 14 residues.

The chain recombines TRBV7-9 with TRBJ2-7; D gene unclear. Trimming cost V 1 base and J 9 bases, with 10 bases left between them. From germline, CDR1 is SEHNR and CDR2 FQNEAQ (reference sequence). This CDR3 comprises 12 residues. The CDR3 sequence is CASSLDTFVQYF. The CDR3 DNA reads TGTGCCAGCAGCTTAGATACCTTTGTGCAGTACTTC.

The chain carries TRBV20-1 and TRBJ1-6; unclear D gene. Looked up from germline, CDR1 is DFQATT and CDR2 is SNEGSKA (reference sequence). This CDR3 region has 13 residues. V was shortened by 0 bases and J by 13 bases, with 13 bases between the two germline ends. CDR3 sequence: CSARDYPDRPLHF. The CDR3 DNA reads as TGCAGTGCTAGAGATTACCCGGATCGTCCCCTCCACTTT.

The chain has TRBV19 and TRBJ2-1; D unresolved. This CDR3 region has 13 residues. Between the trimmed V and J ends, which lost 3 bases and 5 bases, there was a span of 8 bases. Germline assignment: CDR1 LNHDA and CDR2 SQIVND (reference sequence). For the CDR3, the DNA is TGTGCCAGTAGTATGAGTAGGGACAATGAGCAGTTCTTC. This encodes CASSMSRDNEQFF.

The chain has TRBV7-2 and TRBJ2-7; 15 bases fit TRBD2. After removal of 4 bases from V and 5 bases from J, the junction contained 15 bases not matched to a gene. Germline loops: CDR1 SGHTA, CDR2 FQGNSA. The CDR3 is 19 residues long. The CDR3 bases are TGTGCCAGCAGCTCTCGGACTAGCGGGAGGGATTTCAGACGCGACGAGCAGTACTTC. It codes for CASSSRTSGRDFRRDEQYF.

The sample holds many counts of this clonotype. V and J are TRBV10-2 and TRBJ1-3; D is unresolved. Trimming cost V 0 bases and J 3 bases, with 9 bases left between them. The CDR3 totals 15 residues. Looked up from germline, CDR1 is WSHSY and CDR2 is SAAADI. The CDR3 region is CASSESVPGGNTIYF. The CDR3 DNA sequence: TGCGCCAGCAGTGAGTCTGTCCCGGGTGGAAACACCATATATTTT.

The rearrangement links TRBV4-3 to TRBJ1-4; 7 bases match TRBD1. Germline assignment: CDR1 LGHNA and CDR2 YSLEER. The CDR3 has 15 residues. The ends lost 4 bases at V and 5 bases at J; junction bases unmatched: 7. The CDR3 spells CASSRSRGRNEKLFF. The CDR3 nucleotides read TGCGCCAGCAGCCGATCCAGGGGGAGGAATGAAAAACTGTTTTTT.